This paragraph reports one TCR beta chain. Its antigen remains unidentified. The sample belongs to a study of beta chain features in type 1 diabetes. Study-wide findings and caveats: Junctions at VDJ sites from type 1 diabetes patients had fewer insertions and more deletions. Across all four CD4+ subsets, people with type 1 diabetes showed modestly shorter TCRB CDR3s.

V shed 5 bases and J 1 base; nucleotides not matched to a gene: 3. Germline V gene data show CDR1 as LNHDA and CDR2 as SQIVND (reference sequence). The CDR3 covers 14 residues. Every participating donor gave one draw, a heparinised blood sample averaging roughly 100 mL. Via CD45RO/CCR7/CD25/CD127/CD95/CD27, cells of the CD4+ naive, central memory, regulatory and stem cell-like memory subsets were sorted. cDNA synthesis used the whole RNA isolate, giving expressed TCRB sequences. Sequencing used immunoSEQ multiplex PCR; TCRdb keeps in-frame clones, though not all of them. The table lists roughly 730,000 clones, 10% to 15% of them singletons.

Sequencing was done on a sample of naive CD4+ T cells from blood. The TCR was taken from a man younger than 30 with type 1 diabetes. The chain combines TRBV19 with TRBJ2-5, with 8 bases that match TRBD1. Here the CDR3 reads CASSPRGPQETQYF. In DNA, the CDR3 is TGTGCCAGTAGTCCCAGGGGGCCCCAAGAGACCCAGTACTTC.